This T cell receptor beta chain came from a study of T cells in localized non-small cell lung cancer. For this clone: Its target is unknown.

The CDR3 totals 16 residues. Germline V gene data show CDR1 as SGHTA and CDR2 as FQGTGA. V lost 5 bases to trimming and J lost 1 base, with 17 bases between them. Study results and caveats: A median approximately 59 of the top 100 tumor clones appeared in adjacent lung. Because researchers sequenced only one region of the tumor, heterogeneity is still possible. Clonality of T cells reached its maximum in uninvolved adjacent lung, surpassing tumor. Higher adjacent-lung clonality was associated with shorter survival.

Sequenced by immunoSEQ multiplex PCR; TCRdb stores in-frame clones only, minus some. The sample lists 20,000 to 30,000 clones; roughly 90% were seen once. This receptor was identified in a female donor over 55 with stage I lung adenocarcinoma. This chain uses TRBV7-3 with TRBJ1-1, with D maybe TRBD1 (5 bases). The specimen was peripheral blood, collected before any cancer treatment. The CDR3 nucleotides read TGTGCCAGCAGCCCGAACGCGGGGGGAAAGAACACTGAAGCTTTCTTT. Translation gives CASSPNAGGKNTEAFF.